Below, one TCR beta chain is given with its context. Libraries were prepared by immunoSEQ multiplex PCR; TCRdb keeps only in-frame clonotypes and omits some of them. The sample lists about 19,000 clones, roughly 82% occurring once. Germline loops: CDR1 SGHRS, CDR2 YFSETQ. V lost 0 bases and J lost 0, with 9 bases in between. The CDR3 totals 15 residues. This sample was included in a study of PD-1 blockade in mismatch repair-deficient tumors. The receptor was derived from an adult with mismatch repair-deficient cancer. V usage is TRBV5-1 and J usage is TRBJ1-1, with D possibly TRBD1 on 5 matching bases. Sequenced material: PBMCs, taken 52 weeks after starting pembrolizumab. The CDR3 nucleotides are TGCGCCAGCAGCTTGGGACAGACCATGAACACTGAAGCTTTCTTT. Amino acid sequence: CASSLGQTMNTEAFF.